This T cell receptor (beta chain) comes out of a study of T cell responses to AZD1222 COVID-19 vaccine. Study-wide results and limits: Most donors were white British, females outnumbered males, and clonal diversity was possibly underestimated. Repertoires were sampled only after the peak T cell response. AZD1222 recipients seropositive at baseline numbered only six or seven.

Researchers grouped second doses given at about 4 or about 12 weeks into one pool. Only in-frame clones appear in the TCRdb table, and some are missing; sequencing was by immunoSEQ multiplex PCR. The table includes roughly 150,000 clones, around 87% detected once. This CDR3 is built from 13 residues. V was pared by 3 bases and J by 2 bases, with 1 base of the junction left unmatched. Germline V gene sequence: CDR1 MDHEN, CDR2 SYDVKM. In the case of this clone: The antigen remains undetermined.

The sequence was collected from an adult who received the AZD1222 COVID-19 vaccine. The chain carries TRBV28 and TRBJ2-7; 7 nucleotides match TRBD1. This sample comprised peripheral blood, obtained 28 days after the second AZD1222 dose. CDR3 in amino acids: CASSLGQTYEQYF. The CDR3, as DNA: TGTGCCAGCAGTTTGGGACAGACCTACGAGCAGTACTTC. The full variable domain, with the rest looked up from reference TRBV28 and TRBJ2-7, is DVKVTQSSRYLVKRTGEKVFLECVQDMDHENMFWYRQDPGLGLRLIYFSYDVKMKEKGDIPEGYSVSREKKERFSLILESASTNQTSMYLCASSLGQTYEQYFGPGTRLTVT.